A single T cell receptor beta chain is shown here with its context. Its antigen is currently unknown. There are 13 residues in the CDR3. Per the germline V gene, CDR1 is SGHRS and CDR2 is YFSETQ. Trimming stripped 0 bases from V and 9 bases from J, with 10 bases between. Sorted-subset replicate PCRs used around 200 ng of genomic DNA. This amount corresponded to 33,000 or so T cell genomes. Repertoires were generated with immunoSEQ multiplex PCR, while TCRdb's copy carries only in-frame clones and drops some. In the table there are about 980,000 clones, over 75% of which are singletons. The sample originates from a study of shared clonotypes between healthy human individuals. Across the study: CD8 memory received one plate per donor, CD8 naive two, CD4 memory three and CD4 naive three. Points from the study as a whole: Relative to memory subsets, naive subsets generally showed larger estimated richness.

The rearrangement joins TRBV5-1 to TRBJ2-1, with a weak D call TRBD2 (5 bases). The sequence came from a man in his late teens or twenties in good health. Sequencing was carried out using memory CD4+ T cells sorted from blood. As to subset: CD45RA-negative fraction. CDR3 amino acids: CASSLVGGFEQFF. CDR3 DNA: TGCGCCAGCAGCTTGGTAGGAGGATTTGAGCAGTTCTTC.